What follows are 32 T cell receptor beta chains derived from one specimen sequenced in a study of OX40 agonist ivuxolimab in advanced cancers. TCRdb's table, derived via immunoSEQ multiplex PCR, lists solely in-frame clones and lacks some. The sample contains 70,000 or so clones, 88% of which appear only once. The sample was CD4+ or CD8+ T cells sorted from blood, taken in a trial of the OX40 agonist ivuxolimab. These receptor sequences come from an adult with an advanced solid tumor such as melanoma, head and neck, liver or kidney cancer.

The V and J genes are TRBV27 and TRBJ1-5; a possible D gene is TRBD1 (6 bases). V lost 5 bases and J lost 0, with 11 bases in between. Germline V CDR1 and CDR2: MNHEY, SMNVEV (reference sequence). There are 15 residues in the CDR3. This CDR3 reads CASSPGGNSNQPQHF. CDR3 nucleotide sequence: TGTGCCAGCAGTCCGGGGGGCAATAGCAATCAGCCCCAGCATTTT.

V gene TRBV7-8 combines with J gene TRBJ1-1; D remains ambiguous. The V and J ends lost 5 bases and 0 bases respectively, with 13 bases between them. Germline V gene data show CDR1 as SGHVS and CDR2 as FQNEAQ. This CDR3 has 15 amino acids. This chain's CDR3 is CASSPKRQVNTEAFF. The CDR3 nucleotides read TGTGCCAGCAGCCCGAAACGGCAGGTGAACACTGAAGCTTTCTTT.

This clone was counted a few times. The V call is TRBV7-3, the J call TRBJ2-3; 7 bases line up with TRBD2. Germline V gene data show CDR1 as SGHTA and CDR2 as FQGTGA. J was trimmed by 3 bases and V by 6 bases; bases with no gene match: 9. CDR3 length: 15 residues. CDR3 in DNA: TGTGCCAGCAGTCGGAGCGGGGTCTGGACAGATACGCAGTATTTT. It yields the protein CASSRSGVWTDTQYF.

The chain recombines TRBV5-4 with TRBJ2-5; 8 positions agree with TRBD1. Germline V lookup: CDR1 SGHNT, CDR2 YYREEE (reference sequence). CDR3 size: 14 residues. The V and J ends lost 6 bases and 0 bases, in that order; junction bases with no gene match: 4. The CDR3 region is CASIRQGYQETQYF. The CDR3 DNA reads TGTGCCAGCATCCGACAGGGGTACCAAGAGACCCAGTACTTC.

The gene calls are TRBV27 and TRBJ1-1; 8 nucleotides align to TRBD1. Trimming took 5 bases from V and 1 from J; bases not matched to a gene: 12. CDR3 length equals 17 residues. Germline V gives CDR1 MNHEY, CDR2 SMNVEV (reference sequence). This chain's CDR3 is CASSPGQGRRWNTEAFF. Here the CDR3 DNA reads TGTGCCAGCAGTCCCGGACAGGGAAGAAGGTGGAACACTGAAGCTTTCTTT.

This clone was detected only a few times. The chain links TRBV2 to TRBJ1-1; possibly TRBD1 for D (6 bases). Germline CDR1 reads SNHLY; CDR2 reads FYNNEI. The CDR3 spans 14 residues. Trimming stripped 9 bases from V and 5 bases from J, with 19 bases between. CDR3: CASITGSRGTEAFF. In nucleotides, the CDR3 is TGTGCCAGTATAACAGGGTCCCGGGGGACTGAAGCTTTCTTT.

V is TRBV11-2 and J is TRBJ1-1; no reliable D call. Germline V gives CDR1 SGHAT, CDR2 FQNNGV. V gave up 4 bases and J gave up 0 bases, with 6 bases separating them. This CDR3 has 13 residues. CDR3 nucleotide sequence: TGTGCCAGCAGCTCACAACTGAACACTGAAGCTTTCTTT. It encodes CASSSQLNTEAFF.

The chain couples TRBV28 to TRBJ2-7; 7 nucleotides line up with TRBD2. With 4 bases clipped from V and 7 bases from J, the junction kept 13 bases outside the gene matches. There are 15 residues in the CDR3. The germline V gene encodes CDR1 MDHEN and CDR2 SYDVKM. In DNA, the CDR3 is TGTGCCAGCAGTTCGTCCGGGACTACACTTGGAGAGCAGTACTTC. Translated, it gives CASSSSGTTLGEQYF.

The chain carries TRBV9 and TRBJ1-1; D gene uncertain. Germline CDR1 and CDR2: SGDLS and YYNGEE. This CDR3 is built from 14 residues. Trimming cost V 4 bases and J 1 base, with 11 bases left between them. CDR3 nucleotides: TGTGCCAGCAGCCCCCTCCCGGAGAACACTGAAGCTTTCTTT. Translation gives CASSPLPENTEAFF.

CDR3 protein: CASSPGLNYGYTF. CDR3 coding DNA: TGTGCCAGCTCACCGGGCCTTAACTATGGCTACACCTTC. The chain has TRBV18 and TRBJ1-2; D not resolved. V lost 3 bases and J 1 base, leaving 6 bases between the germline ends. The CDR3 runs 13 residues. The germline V gene encodes CDR1 KGHSH and CDR2 LQKENI.

The CDR3 reads CASSPQEGLNQPQHF. The CDR3, as DNA: TGTGCCAGCTCACCTCAGGAGGGTCTCAATCAGCCCCAGCATTTT. The V gene is TRBV18, the J gene TRBJ1-5; D gene unclear. This CDR3 spans 15 amino acids. V lost 3 bases to trimming and J lost 3 bases, with 12 bases between them. Germline CDR1 is KGHSH and CDR2 is LQKENI.

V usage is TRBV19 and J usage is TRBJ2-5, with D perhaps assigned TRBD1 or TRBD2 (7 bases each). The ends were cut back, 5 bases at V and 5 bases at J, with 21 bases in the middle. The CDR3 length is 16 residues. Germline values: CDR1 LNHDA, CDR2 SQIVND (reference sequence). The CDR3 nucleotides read TGTGCCAGTAGTTCCAACCCTAGACAGGGAGGGGAGACCCAGTACTTC. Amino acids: CASSSNPRQGGETQYF.

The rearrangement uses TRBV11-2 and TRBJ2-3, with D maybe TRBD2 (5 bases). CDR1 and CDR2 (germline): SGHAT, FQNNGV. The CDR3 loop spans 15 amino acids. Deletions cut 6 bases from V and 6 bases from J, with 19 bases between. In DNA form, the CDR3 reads TGTGCCAGCAGTCATAGCGAGGCCCGCGGGGATACGCAGTATTTT. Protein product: CASSHSEARGDTQYF.

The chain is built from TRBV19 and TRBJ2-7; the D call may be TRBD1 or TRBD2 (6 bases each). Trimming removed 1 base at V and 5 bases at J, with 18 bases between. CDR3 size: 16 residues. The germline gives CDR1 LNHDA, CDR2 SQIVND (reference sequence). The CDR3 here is CASSIVGRTGRNEQYF. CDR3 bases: TGTGCCAGTAGTATAGTCGGTCGAACAGGGAGGAACGAGCAGTACTTC.

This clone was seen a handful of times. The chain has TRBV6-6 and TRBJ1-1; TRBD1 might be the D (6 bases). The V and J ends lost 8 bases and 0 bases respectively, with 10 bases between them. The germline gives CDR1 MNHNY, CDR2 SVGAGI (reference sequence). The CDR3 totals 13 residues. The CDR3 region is CASCQGMNTEAFF. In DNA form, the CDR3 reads TGTGCCAGCTGTCAGGGGATGAACACTGAAGCTTTCTTT.

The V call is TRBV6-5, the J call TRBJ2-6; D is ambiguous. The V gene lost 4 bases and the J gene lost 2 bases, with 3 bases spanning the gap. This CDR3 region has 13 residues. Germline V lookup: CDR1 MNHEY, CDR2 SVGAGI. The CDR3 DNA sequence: TGTGCCAGCAGTTCCCCTGGGGCCAACGTCCTGACTTTC. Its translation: CASSSPGANVLTF.

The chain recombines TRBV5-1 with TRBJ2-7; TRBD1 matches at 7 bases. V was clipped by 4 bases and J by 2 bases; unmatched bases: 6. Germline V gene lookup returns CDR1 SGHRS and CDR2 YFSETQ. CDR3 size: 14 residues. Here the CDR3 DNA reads TGCGCCAGCAGCCAGGACAGGCTAACCTACGAGCAGTACTTC. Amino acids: CASSQDRLTYEQYF.

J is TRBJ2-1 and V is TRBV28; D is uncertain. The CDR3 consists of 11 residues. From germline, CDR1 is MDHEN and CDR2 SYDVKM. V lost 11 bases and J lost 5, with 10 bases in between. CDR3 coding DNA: TGTGCCGTCGTAGCCGACAATGAGCAGTTCTTC. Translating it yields CAVVADNEQFF.

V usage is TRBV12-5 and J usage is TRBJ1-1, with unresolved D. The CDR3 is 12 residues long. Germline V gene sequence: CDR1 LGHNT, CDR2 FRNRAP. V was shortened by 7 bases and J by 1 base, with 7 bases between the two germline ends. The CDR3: CASALANTEAFF. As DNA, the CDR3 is TGTGCTAGTGCCCTTGCGAACACTGAAGCTTTCTTT. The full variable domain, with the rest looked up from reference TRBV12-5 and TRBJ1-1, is DARVTQTPRHKVTEMGQEVTMRCQPILGHNTVFWYRQTMMQGLELLAYFRNRAPLDDSGMPKDRFSAEMPDATLATLKIQPSEPRDSAVYFCASALANTEAFFGQGTRLTVV.

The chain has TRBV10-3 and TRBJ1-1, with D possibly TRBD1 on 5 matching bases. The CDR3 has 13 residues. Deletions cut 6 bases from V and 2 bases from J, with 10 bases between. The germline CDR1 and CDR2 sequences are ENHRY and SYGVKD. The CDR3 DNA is TGTGCCATCAGGACAGAGCAAAACACTGAAGCTTTCTTT. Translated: CAIRTEQNTEAFF.

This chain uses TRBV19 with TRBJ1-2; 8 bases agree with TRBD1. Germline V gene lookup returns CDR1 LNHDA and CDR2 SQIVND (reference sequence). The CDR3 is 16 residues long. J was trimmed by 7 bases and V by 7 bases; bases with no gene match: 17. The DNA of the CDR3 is TGTGCCAGTATTCCCGGACAGGGAAATGAAGTTGGTGGCTACACCTTC. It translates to CASIPGQGNEVGGYTF.

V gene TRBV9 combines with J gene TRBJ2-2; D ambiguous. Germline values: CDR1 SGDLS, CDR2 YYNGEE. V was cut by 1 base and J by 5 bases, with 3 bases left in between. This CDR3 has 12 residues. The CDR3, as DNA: TGTGCCAGCAGCGTATGGACCGGGGAGCTGTTTTTT. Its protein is CASSVWTGELFF.

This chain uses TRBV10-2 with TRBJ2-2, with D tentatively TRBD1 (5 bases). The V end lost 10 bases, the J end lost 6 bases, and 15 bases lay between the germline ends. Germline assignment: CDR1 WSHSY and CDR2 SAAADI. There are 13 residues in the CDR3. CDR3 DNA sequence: TGCGCCACCACCTCCAGGGCGTCCGGGGAGCTGTTTTTT. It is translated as CATTSRASGELFF.

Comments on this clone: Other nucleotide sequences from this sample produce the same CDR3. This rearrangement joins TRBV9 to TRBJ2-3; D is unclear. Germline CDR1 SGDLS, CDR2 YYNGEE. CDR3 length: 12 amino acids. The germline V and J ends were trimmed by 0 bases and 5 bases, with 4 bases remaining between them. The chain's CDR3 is CASSVEGDTQYF. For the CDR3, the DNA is TGTGCCAGCAGCGTAGAGGGAGATACGCAGTATTTT.

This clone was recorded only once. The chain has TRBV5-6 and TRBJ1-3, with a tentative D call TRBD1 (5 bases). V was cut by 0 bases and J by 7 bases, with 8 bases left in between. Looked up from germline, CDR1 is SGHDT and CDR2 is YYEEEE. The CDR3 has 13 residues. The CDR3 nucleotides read TGTGCCAGCAGCTTGGACAGGCGCAACACCATATATTTT. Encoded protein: CASSLDRRNTIYF.

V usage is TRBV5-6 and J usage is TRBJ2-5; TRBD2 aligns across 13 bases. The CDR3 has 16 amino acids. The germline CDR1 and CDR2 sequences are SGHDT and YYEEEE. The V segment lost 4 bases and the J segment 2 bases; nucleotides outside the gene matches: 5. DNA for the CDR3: TGTGCCAGCAGCGGCGGGACTAGCGGGGATCAAGAGACCCAGTACTTC. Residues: CASSGGTSGDQETQYF.

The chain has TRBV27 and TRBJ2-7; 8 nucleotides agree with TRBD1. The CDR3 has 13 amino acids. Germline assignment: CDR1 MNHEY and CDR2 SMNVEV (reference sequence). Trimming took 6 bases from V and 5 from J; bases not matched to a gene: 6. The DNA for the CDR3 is TGTGCCAGCAGCCCGGCAGGGGGCCACGAGCAGTACTTC. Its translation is CASSPAGGHEQYF.

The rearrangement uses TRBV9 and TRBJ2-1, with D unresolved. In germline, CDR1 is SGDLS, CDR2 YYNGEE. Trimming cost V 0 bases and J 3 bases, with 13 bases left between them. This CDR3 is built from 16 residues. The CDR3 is CASSVAPTSNYNEQFF. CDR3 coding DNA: TGTGCCAGCAGCGTAGCGCCCACGTCTAACTACAATGAGCAGTTCTTC.

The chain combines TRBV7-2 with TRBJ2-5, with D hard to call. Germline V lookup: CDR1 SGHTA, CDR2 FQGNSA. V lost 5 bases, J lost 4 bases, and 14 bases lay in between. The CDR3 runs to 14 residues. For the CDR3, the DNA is TGTGCCAGCAGCCTCTCACCAGCAGGAGAGACCCAGTACTTC. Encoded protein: CASSLSPAGETQYF.

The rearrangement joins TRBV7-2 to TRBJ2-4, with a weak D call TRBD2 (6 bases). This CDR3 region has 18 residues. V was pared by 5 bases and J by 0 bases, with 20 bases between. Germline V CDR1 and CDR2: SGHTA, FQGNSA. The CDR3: CASSPFGGASVAKNIQYF. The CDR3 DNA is TGTGCCAGCAGCCCATTCGGCGGGGCTAGTGTAGCCAAAAACATTCAGTACTTC.

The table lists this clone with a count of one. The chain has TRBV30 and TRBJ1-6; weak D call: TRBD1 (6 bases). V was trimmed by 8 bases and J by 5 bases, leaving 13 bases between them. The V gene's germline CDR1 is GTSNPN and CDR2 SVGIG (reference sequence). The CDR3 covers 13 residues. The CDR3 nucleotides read TGTGCCATACAGGGTACGGATAATTCACCCCTCCACTTT. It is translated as CAIQGTDNSPLHF.

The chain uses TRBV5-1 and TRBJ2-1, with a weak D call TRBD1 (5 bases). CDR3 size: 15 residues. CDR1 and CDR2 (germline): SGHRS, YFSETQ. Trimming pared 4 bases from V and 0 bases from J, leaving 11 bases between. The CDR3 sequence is CASSSRQSSYNEQFF. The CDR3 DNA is TGCGCCAGCAGCAGTCGACAGAGCTCCTACAATGAGCAGTTCTTC.